These T cell receptor beta chains were read from a single sample in a study of response to subunit inactivated influenza vaccine. TCRdb fed the RT-PCR reads into MiXCR, producing one record per CDR3 protein. The sample has hundreds of thousands of distinct CDR3 sequences, around 15% seen once. The sequences come from PBMCs from blood, collected roughly 2 weeks before vaccination. These receptors all come from a man aged 45 to 65 who received an inactivated influenza vaccine. Both conserved end residues are part of each CDR3. Fields, in order: J gene, D gene, clone size, V gene, CDR3 length, CDR3 DNA, CDR3 protein. D genes are given only for firm matches. Clone size is stated in some rows and not others, as once, few, many or a class when expanded.

TRBJ1-2 TRBD1 many TRBV10-3 14 TGTGCCAGCCAGAGCCGGACAGGGAGGTATGGCTACACCTTC CASQSRTGRYGYTF
TRBJ1-1 - - TRBV12-3/TRBV12-4 14 TGTGCCAGCAGTTCCGGGACATGGGATACTGAAGCTTTCTTT CASSSGTWDTEAFF
TRBJ1-2 TRBD1 few TRBV12-3/TRBV12-4 12 TGTGCCAGCAGTCCGGACAGGGGTGGCTACACCTTC CASSPDRGGYTF
TRBJ2-1 - - TRBV29-1 12 TGCAGCGTCGCGGACTATTACCATGAGCAGTTCTTC CSVADYYHEQFF
TRBJ2-3 - - TRBV7-2 15 TGTGCCAGCAGAGGCCCCGGGACTCAAGGGGATACGCAGTATTTT CASRGPGTQGDTQYF
TRBJ1-5 - - TRBV20-1 13 TGCAGTGCGGCAGGGAGAGGCAATCAGCCCCAGCATTTT CSAAGRGNQPQHF
TRBJ2-3 - - TRBV7-3 13 TGTGCCAGCAGCTTAACCCAGGGTGATACGCAGTATTTT CASSLTQGDTQYF
TRBJ2-1 TRBD2 - TRBV6-5 15 TGTGCCAGCAGTTACGCCGGGACTACTGTTAATGAGCAGTTCTTC CASSYAGTTVNEQFF
TRBJ2-2 TRBD1 few TRBV5-5 15 TGTGCCAGCAGCTTGGTTCAGGGGGTCGCCGGGGAGCTGTTTTTT CASSLVQGVAGELFF
TRBJ2-5 - - TRBV5-1 15 TGCGCCAGCAGCCCTTCGTGGAGCCCCGGCGAGACCCAGTACTTC CASSPSWSPGETQYF
TRBJ2-3 TRBD1 few TRBV6-1 15 TGTGCCAGCAGTCTGGGACAGGGGATTGCAGATACGCAGTATTTT CASSLGQGIADTQYF
TRBJ2-1 - many TRBV12-3/TRBV12-4 15 TGTGCCAGCAGCCTCTTAGGGGGGGGTGTCAATGAGCAGTTCTTC CASSLLGGGVNEQFF
TRBJ2-1 - - TRBV5-5 14 TGTGCCAGCAGCACGGCTCCCTACCGCAATGAGCAGTTCTTC CASSTAPYRNEQFF
TRBJ2-1 TRBD1 few TRBV7-6 16 TGTGCCAGCAGCTGGGGGGGACAGGGGATTAGCAATGAGCAGTTCTTC CASSWGGQGISNEQFF
TRBJ2-3 TRBD1 - TRBV12-3/TRBV12-4 15 TGTGCCAGCAGTTTAGAGGGGGCTCCCACAGATACGCAGTATTTT CASSLEGAPTDTQYF
TRBJ2-7 - - TRBV28 11 TGTGCCAGCAGTTTATGGGCGGAGCAGTACTTC CASSLWAEQYF
TRBJ1-1 - few TRBV29-1 13 TGCAGCCTTCGACAACGACCTGACACTGAAGCTTTCTTT CSLRQRPDTEAFF
TRBJ2-5 - - TRBV7-9 13 TGTGCCAGCAGCCCTACCCTCAAAGAGACCCAGTACTTC CASSPTLKETQYF
TRBJ2-7 TRBD2 - TRBV9 15 TGTGCCAGCAGTTCGACTAGCGGGAAGACCTACGAGCAGTACTTC CASSSTSGKTYEQYF
TRBJ2-1 - few TRBV7-2 16 TGTGCCAGCAGCTTTACGCACAGGTTGACCTACAATGAGCAGTTCTTC CASSFTHRLTYNEQFF
TRBJ2-5 TRBD2 - TRBV9 15 TGTGCCAGCAGCGCCGTAGCGGGAGGTGGAGAGACCCAGTACTTC CASSAVAGGGETQYF
TRBJ2-3 - many TRBV12-3/TRBV12-4 14 TGTGCCAGCAGTACCCAGAGCTCCTCAGATACGCAGTATTTT CASSTQSSSDTQYF
TRBJ2-2 - many TRBV29-1 13 TGCAGCGTTGGGGGGACCCCCACCGGGGAGCTGTTTTTT CSVGGTPTGELFF
TRBJ2-5 - - TRBV28 15 TGTGCCAGCAGTTGGGGGGTTATGACAGAAGAGACCCAGTACTTC CASSWGVMTEETQYF
TRBJ1-1 - - TRBV25-1 13 TGTGCCAGCAGTGAATACGCGGGGACTGAAGCTTTCTTT CASSEYAGTEAFF
TRBJ2-5 - - TRBV7-9 16 TGTGCCAGCAGCCGCACCCAGGGGGGACAATTGGGGACCCAGTACTTC CASSRTQGGQLGTQYF
TRBJ1-1 - few TRBV5-1 15 TGCGCCAGCAGCTACTTGTCCAGTGTGAACACTGAAGCTTTCTTT CASSYLSSVNTEAFF
TRBJ1-1 - - TRBV20-1 14 TGCAGTGCTAGAGATCCTTCAACGAACACTGAAGCTTTCTTT CSARDPSTNTEAFF
TRBJ2-1 - - TRBV30 11 TGTGCCGCGGGAACCGCCCATGAGCAGTTCTTC CAAGTAHEQFF
TRBJ2-5 TRBD2 - TRBV4-2 16 TGTGCCAGCAGCCAATCTAGCGGGGGGCTCCAAGAGACCCAGTACTTC CASSQSSGGLQETQYF
TRBJ2-2 - few TRBV18 17 TGTGCCAGCTCACCACGAGTGTCCAGGGATGGCACCGGGGAGCTGTTTTTT CASSPRVSRDGTGELFF
TRBJ2-5 - - TRBV29-1 12 TGCAGCGTTGAAGATTATGCAGAGACCCAGTACTTC CSVEDYAETQYF
TRBJ2-7 TRBD1 - TRBV29-1 15 TGCAGCGTTGTCCCCCCCGGGACAGGGGGCTACGAGCAGTACTTC CSVVPPGTGGYEQYF
TRBJ2-1 - few TRBV6-5 18 TGTGCCAGCAGTTACCGAACCCCCCGGGACCTGGCCTACAATGAGCAGTTCTTC CASSYRTPRDLAYNEQFF
TRBJ2-3 TRBD2 few TRBV7-2 16 TGTGCCAGCAGCCTAGAGCGGGATTCTCCCTCGGATACGCAGTATTTT CASSLERDSPSDTQYF
TRBJ1-1 - many TRBV6-2/TRBV6-3 14 TGTGCCAGCAGTTACCCGTGGGGGGACACTGAAGCTTTCTTT CASSYPWGDTEAFF
TRBJ2-7 TRBD1 many TRBV5-1 16 TGCGCCAGCAGCTTTTCCGGGACAGGTGACTCCTACGAGCAGTACTTC CASSFSGTGDSYEQYF
TRBJ2-3 - - TRBV28 13 TGTGCCAGCAGAAAGTCTAGCACAGATACGCAGTATTTT CASRKSSTDTQYF
TRBJ2-1 - many TRBV7-2 14 TGTGCCAGCAGCCCCTGGACAGACGGCAATGAGCAGTTCTTC CASSPWTDGNEQFF
TRBJ2-5 - - TRBV4-1 14 TGCGCCAGCAGCGAAGTGGGACACCTAGAGACCCAGTACTTC CASSEVGHLETQYF
TRBJ2-7 - - TRBV11-2 17 TGTGCCAGCAGACTTTACGGAGTCCGGACGGGGTTCTACGAGCAGTACTTC CASRLYGVRTGFYEQYF
TRBJ2-6 TRBD1 many TRBV11-1 18 TGTGCCAGCAGCTTTACAGGGGGATTGCCGAGGGGGGCCAACGTCCTGACTTTC CASSFTGGLPRGANVLTF
TRBJ2-7 - many TRBV6-6 12 TGTGCCAGCAGCCCCGGACGGAACGAGCAGTACTTC CASSPGRNEQYF
TRBJ2-3 - - TRBV30 16 TGTGCCTGGAGACCCCCGGGGACGCTCAGCACAGATACGCAGTATTTT CAWRPPGTLSTDTQYF
TRBJ2-3 TRBD2 few TRBV10-2 16 TGCGCCAGCACCGAGGATCGACTAGCGTACACAGATACGCAGTATTTT CASTEDRLAYTDTQYF